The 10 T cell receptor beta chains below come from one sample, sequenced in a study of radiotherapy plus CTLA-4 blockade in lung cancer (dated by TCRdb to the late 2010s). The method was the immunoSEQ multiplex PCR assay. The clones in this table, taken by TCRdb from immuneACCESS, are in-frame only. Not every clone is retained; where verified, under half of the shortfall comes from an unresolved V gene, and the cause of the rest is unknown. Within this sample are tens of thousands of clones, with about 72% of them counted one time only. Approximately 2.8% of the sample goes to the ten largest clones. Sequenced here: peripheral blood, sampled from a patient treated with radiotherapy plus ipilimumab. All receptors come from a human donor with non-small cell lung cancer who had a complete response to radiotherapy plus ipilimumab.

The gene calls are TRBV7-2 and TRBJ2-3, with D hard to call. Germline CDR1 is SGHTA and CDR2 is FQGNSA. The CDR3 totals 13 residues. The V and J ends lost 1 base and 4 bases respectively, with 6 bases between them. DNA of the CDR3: TGTGCCAGCAGCTTAGGACTCTCAGATACGCAGTATTTT. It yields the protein CASSLGLSDTQYF.

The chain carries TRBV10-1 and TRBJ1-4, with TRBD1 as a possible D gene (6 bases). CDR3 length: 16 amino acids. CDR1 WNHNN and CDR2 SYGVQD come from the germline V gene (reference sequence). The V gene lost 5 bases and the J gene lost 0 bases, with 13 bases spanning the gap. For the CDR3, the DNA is TGCGCCAGCAGTAAGGGACACTCTGCAACTAATGAAAAACTGTTTTTT. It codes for CASSKGHSATNEKLFF.

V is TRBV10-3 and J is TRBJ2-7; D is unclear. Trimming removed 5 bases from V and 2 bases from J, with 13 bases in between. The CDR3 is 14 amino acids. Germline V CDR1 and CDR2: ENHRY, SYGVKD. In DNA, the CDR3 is TGTGCCATCAGTTTACGCGCCCACGCCTACGAGCAGTACTTC. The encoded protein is CAISLRAHAYEQYF.

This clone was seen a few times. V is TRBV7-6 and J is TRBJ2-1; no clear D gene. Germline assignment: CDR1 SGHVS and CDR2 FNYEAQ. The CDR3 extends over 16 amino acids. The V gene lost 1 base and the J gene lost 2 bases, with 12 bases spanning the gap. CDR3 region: CASSLVGHFTYNEQFF. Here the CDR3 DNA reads TGTGCCAGCAGCTTAGTGGGCCACTTTACCTACAATGAGCAGTTCTTC.

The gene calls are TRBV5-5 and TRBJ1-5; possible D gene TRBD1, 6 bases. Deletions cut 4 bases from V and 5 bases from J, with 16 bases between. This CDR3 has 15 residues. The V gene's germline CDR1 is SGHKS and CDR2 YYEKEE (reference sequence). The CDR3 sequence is CASSATGGLYQPQHF. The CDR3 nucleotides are TGTGCCAGCAGCGCCACGGGGGGCCTCTATCAGCCCCAGCATTTT.

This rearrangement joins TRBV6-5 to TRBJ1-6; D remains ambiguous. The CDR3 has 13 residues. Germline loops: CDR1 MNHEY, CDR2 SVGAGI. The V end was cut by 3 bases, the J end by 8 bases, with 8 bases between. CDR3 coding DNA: TGTGCCAGCAGTTATGATCGGGATTCACCCCTCCACTTT. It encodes CASSYDRDSPLHF.

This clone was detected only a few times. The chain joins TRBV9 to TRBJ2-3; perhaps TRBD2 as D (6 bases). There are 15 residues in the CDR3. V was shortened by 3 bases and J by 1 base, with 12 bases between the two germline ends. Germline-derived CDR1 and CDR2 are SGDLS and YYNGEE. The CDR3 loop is CASSGGGSGTDTQYF. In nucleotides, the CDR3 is TGTGCCAGCAGCGGTGGGGGGAGTGGCACAGATACGCAGTATTTT.

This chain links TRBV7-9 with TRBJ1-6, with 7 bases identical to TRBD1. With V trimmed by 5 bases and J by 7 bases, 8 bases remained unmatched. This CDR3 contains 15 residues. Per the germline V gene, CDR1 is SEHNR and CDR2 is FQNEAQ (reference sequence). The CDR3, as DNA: TGTGCCAGCAGCATCCGGACAGGCGGGAATTCACCCCTCCACTTT. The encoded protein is CASSIRTGGNSPLHF.

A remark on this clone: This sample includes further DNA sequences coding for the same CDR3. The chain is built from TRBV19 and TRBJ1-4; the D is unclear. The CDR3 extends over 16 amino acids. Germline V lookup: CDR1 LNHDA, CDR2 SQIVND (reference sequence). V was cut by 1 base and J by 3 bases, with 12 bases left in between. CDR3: CASSIASGLANEKLFF. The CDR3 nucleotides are TGTGCCAGTAGTATAGCAAGCGGGTTGGCTAATGAAAAACTGTTTTTT.

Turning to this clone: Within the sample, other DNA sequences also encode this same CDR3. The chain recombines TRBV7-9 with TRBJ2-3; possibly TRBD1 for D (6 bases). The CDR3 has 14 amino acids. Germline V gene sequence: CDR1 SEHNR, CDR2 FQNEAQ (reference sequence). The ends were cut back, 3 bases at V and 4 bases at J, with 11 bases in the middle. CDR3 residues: CASSFGTQADTQYF. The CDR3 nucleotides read TGTGCCAGCAGCTTCGGGACACAGGCAGATACGCAGTATTTT.